The rows below give T cell receptor beta chains drawn from one sample of a study of T cells in Graves' hyperthyroidism and ophthalmopathy. TCRdb re-called the multiplex PCR reads through MiXCR, storing one row per CDR3 protein. The repertoire has 600,000 to 700,000 distinct CDR3 sequences, roughly 46% of them found once; the top ten carry 7% to 7.5%. Material for sequencing was peripheral blood or thyroid tissue (not recorded which). The receptors stem from an adult man with Graves' disease, either hyperthyroidism or ophthalmopathy (not recorded which). The CDR3 runs from the conserved cysteine through the conserved F or W. Each record gives: CDR3 protein, CDR3 DNA, clone size, V gene, J gene, D gene. The D gene is left open where the match is weak. Rows may omit the clone size; those that give it use once, few, many or a size class.

cdr3_aa: CASGRDGRWNTEAFF; cdr3_nt: TGTGCCAGCGGCCGGGACGGCCGGTGGAACACTGAAGCTTTCTTT; clone_size: NA; v_call: TRBV7-9; j_call: TRBJ1-1; d_call: NA
cdr3_aa: CASSLETENYGYTF; cdr3_nt: TGTGCCAGCAGCTTAGAGACAGAAAACTATGGCTACACCTTC; clone_size: NA; v_call: TRBV7-9; j_call: TRBJ1-2; d_call: NA
cdr3_aa: CASSLGGGASGNTIYF; cdr3_nt: TGTGCCAGCAGCTTAGGTGGGGGCGCGTCTGGAAACACCATATATTTT; clone_size: NA; v_call: TRBV11-2; j_call: TRBJ1-3; d_call: NA
cdr3_aa: CATKTDRGRETQYF; cdr3_nt: TGTGCCACCAAAACGGACAGGGGTCGAGAGACCCAGTACTTC; clone_size: NA; v_call: TRBV10-3; j_call: TRBJ2-5; d_call: TRBD1
cdr3_aa: CASTYRRGNQPQHF; cdr3_nt: TGTGCCAGCACCTATCGGCGGGGCAATCAGCCCCAGCATTTT; clone_size: many; v_call: TRBV2; j_call: TRBJ1-5; d_call: NA
cdr3_aa: CASSYLFRHRAGELFF; cdr3_nt: TGTGCCAGCAGCTACCTCTTTCGACACCGAGCCGGGGAGCTGTTTTTT; clone_size: NA; v_call: TRBV7-2; j_call: TRBJ2-2; d_call: NA
cdr3_aa: CASSSGGRGPWEPQHF; cdr3_nt: TGTGCCAGCAGCTCCGGAGGCAGGGGGCCTTGGGAGCCCCAGCATTTT; clone_size: NA; v_call: TRBV7-8; j_call: TRBJ1-5; d_call: TRBD1
cdr3_aa: CSVDQAGAYEQYF; cdr3_nt: TGCAGCGTTGACCAGGCGGGGGCGTACGAGCAGTACTTC; clone_size: NA; v_call: TRBV29-1; j_call: TRBJ2-7; d_call: NA
cdr3_aa: CASSIDSNYGYTF; cdr3_nt: TGTGCCAGTAGCATTGACAGTAACTATGGCTACACCTTC; clone_size: many; v_call: TRBV19; j_call: TRBJ1-2; d_call: NA
cdr3_aa: CSVDQRDRVGYTF; cdr3_nt: TGCAGCGTCGATCAACGGGACAGGGTTGGCTACACCTTC; clone_size: NA; v_call: TRBV29-1; j_call: TRBJ1-2; d_call: TRBD1
cdr3_aa: CASSRAGTAEYEQYF; cdr3_nt: TGTGCCAGTAGTAGAGCCGGGACAGCAGAATACGAGCAGTACTTC; clone_size: NA; v_call: TRBV19; j_call: TRBJ2-7; d_call: TRBD1
cdr3_aa: CASSNQDGSYEQYF; cdr3_nt: TGTGCCAGCAGCAACCAGGACGGATCCTACGAGCAGTACTTC; clone_size: many; v_call: TRBV7-9; j_call: TRBJ2-7; d_call: NA
cdr3_aa: CASSYPAGQAKHF; cdr3_nt: TGTGCCAGCAGTTACCCGGCGGGACAGGCTAAGCATTTT; clone_size: NA; v_call: TRBV6-6; j_call: TRBJ1-5; d_call: TRBD1
cdr3_aa: CAGSSTRDRSYEQYF; cdr3_nt: TGTGCCGGCAGCTCAACCCGGGACAGATCCTACGAGCAGTACTTC; clone_size: NA; v_call: TRBV7-4; j_call: TRBJ2-7; d_call: TRBD1
cdr3_aa: CSVGAGAGNTIYF; cdr3_nt: TGCAGCGTTGGGGCAGGGGCTGGAAACACCATATATTTT; clone_size: few; v_call: TRBV29-1; j_call: TRBJ1-3; d_call: NA
cdr3_aa: CASSNSGPIYGYTF; cdr3_nt: TGTGCCAGCAGTAACTCCGGGCCTATCTATGGCTACACCTTC; clone_size: few; v_call: TRBV2; j_call: TRBJ1-2; d_call: NA
cdr3_aa: CASSTDRGVGGYTF; cdr3_nt: TGTGCCAGCAGCACGGACAGGGGAGTGGGCGGCTACACCTTC; clone_size: many; v_call: TRBV7-3; j_call: TRBJ1-2; d_call: TRBD1
cdr3_aa: CASSLGQGAWGYTF; cdr3_nt: TGTGCCAGCAGCTTAGGCCAGGGGGCGTGGGGCTACACCTTC; clone_size: NA; v_call: TRBV7-2; j_call: TRBJ1-2; d_call: TRBD1
cdr3_aa: CATSRPTETQYF; cdr3_nt: TGTGCCACCAGCAGACCAACAGAGACCCAGTACTTC; clone_size: many; v_call: TRBV15; j_call: TRBJ2-5; d_call: NA
cdr3_aa: CASGLVLGTLVEAFF; cdr3_nt: TGTGCTAGTGGTTTGGTCCTTGGGACCTTGGTTGAAGCTTTCTTT; clone_size: NA; v_call: TRBV7-8; j_call: TRBJ1-1; d_call: NA
cdr3_aa: CASSQVYRVESPLHF; cdr3_nt: TGCGCCAGCAGCCAAGTTTACAGGGTAGAGTCACCCCTCCACTTT; clone_size: NA; v_call: TRBV4-1; j_call: TRBJ1-6; d_call: NA
cdr3_aa: CASSRGQGVNGYTIYF; cdr3_nt: TGCGCCAGCAGCAGAGGACAGGGTGTCAATGGCTACACCATATATTTT; clone_size: NA; v_call: TRBV5-1; j_call: TRBJ1-3; d_call: TRBD1
cdr3_aa: CAISAGAGDPPLHF; cdr3_nt: TGTGCCATCAGTGCTGGGGCGGGCGACCCTCCCCTCCACTTT; clone_size: few; v_call: TRBV10-3; j_call: TRBJ1-6; d_call: NA
cdr3_aa: CASSSPWTGAGNQPQHF; cdr3_nt: TGTGCCAGCAGTTCACCCTGGACAGGGGCAGGCAATCAGCCCCAGCATTTT; clone_size: few; v_call: TRBV6-5; j_call: TRBJ1-5; d_call: TRBD1
cdr3_aa: CASSPGSRLVNTEAFF; cdr3_nt: TGTGCCAGCAGCCCTGGGAGCCGGCTTGTGAACACTGAAGCTTTCTTT; clone_size: NA; v_call: TRBV7-9; j_call: TRBJ1-1; d_call: NA
cdr3_aa: CARSLSASGEKLFF; cdr3_nt: TGTGCCAGAAGTTTGTCCGCCAGCGGTGAAAAACTGTTTTTT; clone_size: NA; v_call: TRBV12-3/TRBV12-4; j_call: TRBJ1-4; d_call: NA
cdr3_aa: CASSPGLASGANVLTF; cdr3_nt: TGTGCCAGCAGCCCCGGACTAGCCTCTGGGGCCAACGTCCTGACTTTC; clone_size: once; v_call: TRBV5-6; j_call: TRBJ2-6; d_call: TRBD2
cdr3_aa: CASSVSVAGDGGANVLTF; cdr3_nt: TGTGCCAGCAGCGTATCTGTAGCGGGAGACGGTGGGGCCAACGTCCTGACTTTC; clone_size: few; v_call: TRBV9; j_call: TRBJ2-6; d_call: TRBD2
cdr3_aa: CSVEGRGETTRSYEQYF; cdr3_nt: TGCAGCGTTGAGGGCAGAGGGGAAACAACCCGTTCCTACGAGCAGTACTTC; clone_size: NA; v_call: TRBV29-1; j_call: TRBJ2-7; d_call: NA
cdr3_aa: CASKGYGYTF; cdr3_nt: TGTGCCAGCAAGGGTTATGGCTACACCTTC; clone_size: many; v_call: TRBV9; j_call: TRBJ1-2; d_call: NA
cdr3_aa: CSAGDLAGEAETQYF; cdr3_nt: TGCAGTGCTGGAGATCTGGCGGGGGAGGCAGAGACCCAGTACTTC; clone_size: NA; v_call: TRBV20-1; j_call: TRBJ2-5; d_call: TRBD2
cdr3_aa: CASSLQASGGAWETQYF; cdr3_nt: TGTGCCAGCAGCTTACAGGCTAGCGGGGGGGCGTGGGAGACCCAGTACTTC; clone_size: few; v_call: TRBV7-8; j_call: TRBJ2-5; d_call: TRBD2
cdr3_aa: CASSSQGVFHF; cdr3_nt: TGTGCCAGCAGTTCTCAGGGGGTGTTCCACTTT; clone_size: few; v_call: TRBV28; j_call: TRBJ1-6; d_call: TRBD1
cdr3_aa: CASSLAGRTNYGYTF; cdr3_nt: TGTGCCAGCAGCTTAGCGGGACGGACCAACTATGGCTACACCTTC; clone_size: many; v_call: TRBV7-9; j_call: TRBJ1-2; d_call: NA
cdr3_aa: CATTDGGPFEAFF; cdr3_nt: TGTGCCACCACGGACGGCGGTCCCTTTGAAGCTTTCTTT; clone_size: NA; v_call: TRBV19; j_call: TRBJ1-1; d_call: NA
cdr3_aa: CASSVSGTGNYGYTF; cdr3_nt: TGTGCCAGCAGCGTTTCCGGGACAGGGAACTATGGCTACACCTTC; clone_size: few; v_call: TRBV7-2; j_call: TRBJ1-2; d_call: TRBD1
cdr3_aa: CASSLEQGGVGAFF; cdr3_nt: TGCGCCAGCAGCTTGGAACAGGGCGGAGTTGGAGCTTTCTTT; clone_size: few; v_call: TRBV5-1; j_call: TRBJ1-1; d_call: NA
cdr3_aa: CAIMPGTNYGYTF; cdr3_nt: TGTGCCATCATGCCCGGGACTAACTATGGCTACACCTTC; clone_size: NA; v_call: TRBV10-3; j_call: TRBJ1-2; d_call: NA
cdr3_aa: CATQGSDGSYGYTF; cdr3_nt: TGTGCCACTCAGGGATCGGACGGGTCCTATGGCTACACCTTC; clone_size: NA; v_call: TRBV24-1; j_call: TRBJ1-2; d_call: NA
cdr3_aa: CASSESGGSYQPQHF; cdr3_nt: TGCGCCAGCAGTGAGTCCGGCGGCAGTTATCAGCCCCAGCATTTT; clone_size: many; v_call: TRBV10-2; j_call: TRBJ1-5; d_call: NA
cdr3_aa: CASSYSRGANYGYTF; cdr3_nt: TGTGCCAGCAGTTACTCTAGGGGAGCTAACTATGGCTACACCTTC; clone_size: many; v_call: TRBV6-5; j_call: TRBJ1-2; d_call: NA
cdr3_aa: CASSHDTHTEAFF; cdr3_nt: TGTGCCAGTAGTCATGACACGCACACTGAAGCTTTCTTT; clone_size: many; v_call: TRBV19; j_call: TRBJ1-1; d_call: NA
cdr3_aa: CASSLYQGLETQYF; cdr3_nt: TGTGCCAGCAGCTTGTACCAGGGTTTGGAGACCCAGTACTTC; clone_size: NA; v_call: TRBV7-8; j_call: TRBJ2-5; d_call: NA
cdr3_aa: CAISGTGTEQYF; cdr3_nt: TGTGCCATTAGCGGGACAGGGACCGAGCAGTACTTC; clone_size: NA; v_call: TRBV10-3; j_call: TRBJ2-7; d_call: NA
cdr3_aa: CASSYSRTVGSGYTF; cdr3_nt: TGTGCCAGCAGTTACTCGAGGACGGTGGGGAGTGGCTACACCTTC; clone_size: NA; v_call: TRBV2; j_call: TRBJ1-2; d_call: NA
cdr3_aa: CASSFLASGGNTGELFF; cdr3_nt: TGTGCCAGCAGCTTTTTGGCTAGCGGGGGAAACACCGGGGAGCTGTTTTTT; clone_size: NA; v_call: TRBV7-8; j_call: TRBJ2-2; d_call: TRBD2
cdr3_aa: CASSLFLAGTYEQYF; cdr3_nt: TGTGCCAGCAGTTTATTCCTAGCGGGAACCTACGAGCAGTACTTC; clone_size: few; v_call: TRBV2; j_call: TRBJ2-7; d_call: TRBD2
cdr3_aa: CASSVTGQVVGNQPQHF; cdr3_nt: TGTGCCAGTAGTGTGACAGGCCAGGTAGTCGGGAATCAGCCCCAGCATTTT; clone_size: few; v_call: TRBV19; j_call: TRBJ1-5; d_call: NA
cdr3_aa: CASAGQGGNGYTF; cdr3_nt: TGTGCCAGCGCCGGACAGGGAGGGAATGGCTACACCTTC; clone_size: many; v_call: TRBV6-5; j_call: TRBJ1-2; d_call: TRBD1